A single sample is the source of the 23 T cell receptor beta chains below, sequenced in a study of response to subunit inactivated influenza vaccine. TCRdb re-called the RT-PCR reads with MiXCR, one entry per CDR3 protein. Of 500,000 to 600,000 distinct CDR3 sequences in the sample, approximately 13% are singletons; the top ten hold approximately 14%. The specimen was PBMCs from blood, collected about 40 days after vaccination. These receptors were collected from a man aged 50-59 years who received an inactivated influenza vaccine.

The rearrangement uses TRBV10-1 and TRBJ2-7; D possibly uses TRBD1 or TRBD2 (5 bases each). V shed 2 bases and J shed 3 bases, with 14 bases lying between them. Looked up from germline, CDR1 is WNHNN and CDR2 is SYGVQD (reference sequence). The CDR3 has 15 amino acids. CDR3 region: CASSERVGDVYEQYF. The DNA of the CDR3 is TGCGCCAGCAGTGAGCGCGTTGGGGACGTCTACGAGCAGTACTTC.

The genes are TRBV2 and TRBJ2-1, with D possibly matching TRBD1 (7 bases). The CDR3 runs 15 residues. CDR1 is SNHLY, CDR2 FYNNEI, per germline. The germline V and J ends were trimmed by 3 bases and 6 bases, with 15 bases remaining between them. The CDR3 protein is CASSDGGGAGNEQFF. CDR3 sequence (DNA): TGTGCCAGCAGTGATGGAGGGGGCGCGGGCAATGAGCAGTTCTTC.

The rearrangement joins TRBV9 to TRBJ2-7, with 11 bases identical to TRBD2. The germline V gene encodes CDR1 SGDLS and CDR2 YYNGEE. The CDR3 contains 15 residues. With V trimmed by 4 bases and J by 6 bases, 9 bases remained unmatched. The CDR3 region has the DNA TGTGCCAGCAGCCCTAGCGGGGGGTGGCTCGGCGAGCAGTACTTC. Translated, it gives CASSPSGGWLGEQYF. Using reference TRBV9 and TRBJ2-7 for the parts outside the CDR3, the full variable domain is DSGVTQTPKHLITATGQRVTLRCSPRSGDLSVYWYQQSLDQGLQFLIQYYNGEERAKGNILERFSAQQFPDLHSELNLSSLELGDSALYFCASSPSGGWLGEQYFGPGTRLTVT.

The chain combines TRBV20-1 with TRBJ1-3; weak D call: TRBD1 (5 bases). Deletions cut 8 bases from V and 6 bases from J, with 17 bases between. This CDR3 spans 13 amino acids. Germline V gene lookup returns CDR1 DFQATT and CDR2 SNEGSKA (reference sequence). The CDR3 reads CSTPGPIVNTIYF. CDR3 coding DNA: TGCAGTACACCGGGGCCCATAGTAAACACCATATATTTT.

V is TRBV9 and J is TRBJ1-3, with unresolved D. The CDR3 covers 15 residues. V was clipped by 0 bases and J by 4 bases, with 11 bases between them. The germline V gene encodes CDR1 SGDLS and CDR2 YYNGEE. CDR3 in amino acids: CASSVETGVGNTIYF. DNA of the CDR3: TGTGCCAGCAGCGTAGAAACCGGGGTCGGAAACACCATATATTTT.

This CDR3 reads CASSQRPRVGAGELFF. CDR3 sequence (DNA): TGTGCCAGCAGCCAACGCCCCAGGGTGGGCGCCGGGGAGCTGTTTTTT. The chain carries TRBV6-1 and TRBJ2-2, with a possible D match to TRBD1 (5 bases). Germline assignment: CDR1 MNHNS and CDR2 SASEGT. CDR3 length equals 16 residues. Trimming removed 6 bases from V and 6 bases from J, with 20 bases in between.

This rearrangement joins TRBV7-4 to TRBJ1-6, with D possibly matching TRBD1 (5 bases). V was pared by 4 bases and J by 8 bases, with 12 bases between. There are 14 residues in the CDR3. Germline V CDR1 and CDR2: SGHVT, SQSDAQ. The CDR3 nucleotides are TGTGCCAGCAGCTGCAGGGTTGGGGATTCACCCCTCCACTTT. Translated: CASSCRVGDSPLHF.

The chain couples TRBV21-1 to TRBJ2-4. TRBV21-1 is an annotated pseudogene. The CDR3 is 17 amino acids. CDR3 sequence (DNA): TGTGCCAGCAGCAATCGGCCAGGTGTGATACCCAAAAACATTCAGTACTTC. It encodes CASSNRPGVIPKNIQYF.

CDR3 loop: CSVELGGVGTGELFF. The CDR3 DNA follows: TGCAGCGTTGAACTTGGAGGGGTCGGGACCGGGGAGCTGTTTTTT. The genes are TRBV29-1 and TRBJ2-2; tentatively, D is TRBD2 (6 bases). Germline V gene sequence: CDR1 SQVTM, CDR2 ANQGSEA. V lost 2 bases and J lost 5, with 15 bases in between. The CDR3 is 15 amino acids.

This clonotype was seen a handful of times. The chain links TRBV4-1 to TRBJ2-2; 7 bases line up with TRBD1. CDR1 and CDR2 from the germline V gene are MGHRA and YSYEKL. J was trimmed by 7 bases and V by 2 bases; bases with no gene match: 7. The CDR3 is 15 residues long. In nucleotides, the CDR3 is TGCGCCAGCAGCCAAAATCCACAGGGGATCGGGGAGCTGTTTTTT. This gives the protein CASSQNPQGIGELFF.

Ten or more counts support this clonotype. CDR3 region: CASSQDRRGEQFF. For the CDR3, the DNA is TGTGCCAGCAGCCAAGATAGGCGGGGTGAGCAGTTCTTC. V gene TRBV4-2 combines with J gene TRBJ2-1; D is possibly TRBD2 (6 bases). The germline CDR1 and CDR2 sequences are LGHNA and YNFKEQ. V gave up 0 bases and J gave up 9 bases, with 9 bases separating them. This CDR3 has 13 residues.

The table lists this clonotype with a few counts. The gene calls are TRBV11-2 and TRBJ1-2; D is perhaps TRBD1 (5 bases). Germline V lookup: CDR1 SGHAT, CDR2 FQNNGV. The CDR3 sequence is 15 residues long. The V end lost 3 bases, the J end lost 0 bases, and 11 bases lay between the germline ends. CDR3 nucleotides: TGTGCCAGCAGCTTGGGGGATCTAGCTAACTATGGCTACACCTTC. Protein product: CASSLGDLANYGYTF.

This clonotype came up many times. The chain joins TRBV12-3 or TRBV12-4 to TRBJ2-2; TRBD1 might be the D (6 bases). Deletions cut 4 bases from V and 0 bases from J, with 12 bases between. This CDR3 spans 16 amino acids. The DNA of the CDR3 is TGTGCCAGCAGTTCGAGGGACACTGCGAACACCGGGGAGCTGTTTTTT. This sequence encodes CASSSRDTANTGELFF.

This clonotype came up a few times. The genes are TRBV29-1 and TRBJ2-4; D gene ambiguous. Per the germline V gene, CDR1 is SQVTM and CDR2 is ANQGSEA. This CDR3 has 12 residues. The germline V and J ends were trimmed by 1 base and 4 bases, with 5 bases remaining between them. The CDR3 nucleotides are TGCAGCGTTGAAGTTCAGAAAAACATTCAGTACTTC. Translation gives CSVEVQKNIQYF.

This chain joins TRBV6-2 or TRBV6-3 and TRBJ2-5, with 14 bases that match TRBD2. With 6 bases clipped from V and 2 bases from J, the junction kept 5 bases outside the gene matches. In germline, CDR1 is MNHEY, CDR2 SVGEGT. There are 16 residues in the CDR3. The CDR3 loop reads CASRGGLAGAQETQYF. In DNA form, the CDR3 reads TGTGCCAGCAGAGGGGGACTAGCGGGGGCTCAAGAGACCCAGTACTTC.

Worth noting for this clonotype: Sequence at one end of the junction differs from germline and may be a read error. This chain connects TRBV7-9 to TRBJ2-7; no clear D. There are 11 residues in the CDR3. Germline V gives CDR1 SEHNR, CDR2 FQNEAQ (reference sequence). The CDR3: CASNLAFEQYF. CDR3 nucleotide sequence: TGTGCCAGCAACTTAGCTTTCGAGCAGTACTTC.

This clonotype was detected a few times. The CDR3 sequence is CSARVSGLRNEQFF. The CDR3 DNA reads TGCAGTGCTAGAGTGAGCGGGTTAAGGAATGAGCAGTTCTTC. The chain couples TRBV20-1 to TRBJ2-1; the D gene is possibly TRBD2 (6 bases). The V end was cut by 1 base, the J end by 7 bases, with 14 bases between. Germline CDR1 is DFQATT and CDR2 is SNEGSKA (reference sequence). This CDR3 has 14 amino acids.

This clonotype was seen repeatedly, ten times or more. The rearrangement joins TRBV20-1 to TRBJ2-5; D not resolved. Trimming took 0 bases from V and 0 from J, leaving 5 bases between them. Germline V lookup: CDR1 DFQATT, CDR2 SNEGSKA (reference sequence). The CDR3 is 13 amino acids. CDR3 bases: TGCAGTGCTAGAGATTCCTACCAAGAGACCCAGTACTTC. Encoded protein: CSARDSYQETQYF.

CDR3 DNA sequence: TGCGCCAGCAGGGACCCTCTCGCTGGGGACCAAGAGACCCAGTACTTC. It translates to CASRDPLAGDQETQYF. V is TRBV10-2 and J is TRBJ2-5; no firm D call. The CDR3 has 16 amino acids. V was trimmed by 6 bases and J by 0 bases, leaving 17 bases between them. Germline CDR1 WSHSY, CDR2 SAAADI.

This clonotype appeared a few times. The V call is TRBV6-2 or TRBV6-3, the J call TRBJ1-4; D not resolved. The V end was cut by 6 bases, the J end by 4 bases, with 15 bases between. This CDR3 is built from 15 residues. Germline V gives CDR1 MNHEY, CDR2 SVGEGT. The CDR3 region is CASSPGRRLNEKLFF. The CDR3 DNA sequence: TGTGCCAGCAGCCCAGGACGGAGACTTAATGAAAAACTGTTTTTT.

V gene TRBV5-6 combines with J gene TRBJ2-7; perhaps TRBD2 as D (5 bases). This CDR3 is built from 15 residues. The V end lost 4 bases, the J end lost 0 bases, and 14 bases lay between the germline ends. Germline values: CDR1 SGHDT, CDR2 YYEEEE. As DNA, the CDR3 is TGTGCCAGCAGCGTTGTCCGGGGAAGCTCCTACGAGCAGTACTTC. It encodes CASSVVRGSSYEQYF.

This clonotype was detected ten times or more. The chain joins TRBV12-3 or TRBV12-4 to TRBJ1-1, with TRBD1 matching 7 bases. With 6 bases clipped from V and 3 bases from J, the junction kept 7 bases outside the gene matches. CDR3 size: 14 residues. CDR3 in amino acids: CASSPGGGYTEAFF. The CDR3 region has the DNA TGTGCCAGCAGCCCAGGGGGGGGCTACACTGAAGCTTTCTTT.

This clonotype appeared a few times. V gene TRBV7-8 combines with J gene TRBJ1-1; possible D gene TRBD1, 5 bases. Germline V gene lookup returns CDR1 SGHVS and CDR2 FQNEAQ. The V gene lost 2 bases and the J gene lost 3 bases, with 13 bases spanning the gap. There are 15 residues in the CDR3. CDR3 nucleotide sequence: TGTGCCAGCAGCTTAAGGGGAGGCTTGGACACTGAAGCTTTCTTT. Translated, it gives CASSLRGGLDTEAFF.